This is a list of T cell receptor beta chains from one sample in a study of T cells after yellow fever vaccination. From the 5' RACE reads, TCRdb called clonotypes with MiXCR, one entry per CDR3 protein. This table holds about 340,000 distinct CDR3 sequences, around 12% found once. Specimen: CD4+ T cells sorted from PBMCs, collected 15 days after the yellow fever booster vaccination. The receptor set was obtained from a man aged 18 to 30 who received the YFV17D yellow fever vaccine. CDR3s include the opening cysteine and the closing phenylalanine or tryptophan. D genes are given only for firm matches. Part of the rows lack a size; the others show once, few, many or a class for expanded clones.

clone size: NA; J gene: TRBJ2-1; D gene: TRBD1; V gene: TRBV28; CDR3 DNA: TGTGCCAGCAGTTTTAGACGGGGACAGGGGGCTAAGGGTGAGCAGTTCTTC; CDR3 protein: CASSFRRGQGAKGEQFF
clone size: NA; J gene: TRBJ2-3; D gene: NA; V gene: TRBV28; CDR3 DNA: TGTGCCAGCAGTTTAACCAACACAGATACGCAGTATTTT; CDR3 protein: CASSLTNTDTQYF
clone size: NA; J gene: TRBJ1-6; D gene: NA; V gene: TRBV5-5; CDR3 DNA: TGTGCCAGCAGCCATACAGGGCCAGATTCACCCCTCCACTTT; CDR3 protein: CASSHTGPDSPLHF
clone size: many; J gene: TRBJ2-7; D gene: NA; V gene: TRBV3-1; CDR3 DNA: TGTGCCAGCAGCCAAGATCCCGGGGCCTACGAGCAGTACTTC; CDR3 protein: CASSQDPGAYEQYF
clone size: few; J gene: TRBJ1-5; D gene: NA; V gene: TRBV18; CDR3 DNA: TGTGCCAGCTCACCAAGGAGGGAGACCCCGACAAGCAATCAGCCCCAGCATTTT; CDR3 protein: CASSPRRETPTSNQPQHF
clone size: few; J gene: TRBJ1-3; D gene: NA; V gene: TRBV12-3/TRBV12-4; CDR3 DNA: TGTGCCAGCAGTCCCTGGGCTGGAAACACCATATATTTT; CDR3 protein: CASSPWAGNTIYF
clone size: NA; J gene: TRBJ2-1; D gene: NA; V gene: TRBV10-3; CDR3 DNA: TGTGCCATCAGCAGGGGCCCGAGCTCCTACAATGAGCAGTTCTTC; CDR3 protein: CAISRGPSSYNEQFF
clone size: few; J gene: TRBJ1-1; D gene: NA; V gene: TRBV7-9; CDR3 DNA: TGTGCCACCGTGGGGACTGAAGCTTTCTTT; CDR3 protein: CATVGTEAFF
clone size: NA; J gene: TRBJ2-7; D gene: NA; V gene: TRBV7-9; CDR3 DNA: TGTGCCAGCAGTTCCGGGACACCGTTGGGGGAGCAGTACTTC; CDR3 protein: CASSSGTPLGEQYF
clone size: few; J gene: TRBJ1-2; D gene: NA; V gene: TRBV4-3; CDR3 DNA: TGCGCCAGCAGCCAAGGACTCTCAAAGGACTATGGCTACACCTTC; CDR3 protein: CASSQGLSKDYGYTF
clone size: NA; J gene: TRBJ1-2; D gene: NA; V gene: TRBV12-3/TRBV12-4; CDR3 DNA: TGTGCCAGCAGTTTCGGACCCGTGGGTGGCTACACCTTC; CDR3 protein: CASSFGPVGGYTF
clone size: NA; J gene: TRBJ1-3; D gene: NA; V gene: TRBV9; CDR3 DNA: TGTGCCAGCAGCGTCGACAGCGGAAACACCATATATTTT; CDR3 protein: CASSVDSGNTIYF
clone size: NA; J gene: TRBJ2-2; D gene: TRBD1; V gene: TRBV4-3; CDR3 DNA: TGCGCCAGCAGCCAAGATGGAGGGGACAGGGAGTGGACCGGGGAGCTGTTTTTT; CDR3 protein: CASSQDGGDREWTGELFF
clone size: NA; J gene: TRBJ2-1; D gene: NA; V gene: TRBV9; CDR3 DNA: TGTGCCAGCAGCGTAGTGGGTCAGAACAATGAGCAGTTCTTC; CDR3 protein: CASSVVGQNNEQFF
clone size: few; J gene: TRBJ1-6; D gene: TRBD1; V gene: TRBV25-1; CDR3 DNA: TGTGCCAGCAGTCGGATGGGGACAGGGCGAGAAAAATCACCCCTCCACTTT; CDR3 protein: CASSRMGTGREKSPLHF
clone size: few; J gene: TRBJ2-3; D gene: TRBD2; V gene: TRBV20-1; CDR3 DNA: TGCAGTGCTGTTCTAGCGGGACGACCAGATACGCAGTATTTT; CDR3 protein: CSAVLAGRPDTQYF
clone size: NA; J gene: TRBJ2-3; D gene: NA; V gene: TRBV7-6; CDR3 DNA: TGTGCCAGCAGCTTTCTCGTAGGCACAGATACGCAGTATTTT; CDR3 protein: CASSFLVGTDTQYF
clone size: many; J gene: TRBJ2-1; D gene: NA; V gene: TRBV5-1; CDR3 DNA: TGCGCCAGCAGTTCCCCCCCCGGTGAGCAGTTCTTC; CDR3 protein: CASSSPPGEQFF
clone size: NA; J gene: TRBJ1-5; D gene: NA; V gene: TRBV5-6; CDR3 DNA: TGTGCCAGCAGCTTGGAGGAGGCTCAGCCCCAGCATTTT; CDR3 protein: CASSLEEAQPQHF
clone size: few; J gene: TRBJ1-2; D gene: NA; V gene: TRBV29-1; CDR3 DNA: TGCAGCGTTACCGCCGGTTTGGGCTATGGCTACACCTTC; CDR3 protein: CSVTAGLGYGYTF
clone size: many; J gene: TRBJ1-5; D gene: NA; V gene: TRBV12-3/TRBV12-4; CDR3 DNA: TGTGCCAGCAGTTTAGTGGGGAGCAATCAGCCCCAGCATTTT; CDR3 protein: CASSLVGSNQPQHF
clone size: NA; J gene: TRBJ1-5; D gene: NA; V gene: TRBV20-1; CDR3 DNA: TGCAGTGCTAGACCGACCCCTCTGTGGGGCAATCAGCCCCAGCATTTT; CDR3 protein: CSARPTPLWGNQPQHF